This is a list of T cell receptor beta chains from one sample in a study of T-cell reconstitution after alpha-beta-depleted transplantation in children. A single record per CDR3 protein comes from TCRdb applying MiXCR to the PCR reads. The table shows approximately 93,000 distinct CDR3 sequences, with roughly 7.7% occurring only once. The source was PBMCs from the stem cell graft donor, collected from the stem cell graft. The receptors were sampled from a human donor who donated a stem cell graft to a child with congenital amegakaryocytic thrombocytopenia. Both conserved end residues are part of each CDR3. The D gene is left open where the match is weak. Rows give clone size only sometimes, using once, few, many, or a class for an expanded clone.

CDR3 DNA: TGTGCCAGCAGCACCCAACAGGGGGGGGATTTTAGCAATCAGCCCCAGCATTTT
CDR3 protein: CASSTQQGGDFSNQPQHF
D gene: TRBD1
clone size: many
J gene: TRBJ1-5
V gene: TRBV7-8

CDR3 DNA: TGTGCCAGTAGCGTCACGGGACAGGGGACCGGGGAGCTGTTTTTT
CDR3 protein: CASSVTGQGTGELFF
D gene: TRBD1
clone size: .
J gene: TRBJ2-2
V gene: TRBV19

CDR3 DNA: TGCAGTGCTAGAGCCTTACCGGGACAGGCGGGGGATAGCAATCAGCCCCAGCATTTT
CDR3 protein: CSARALPGQAGDSNQPQHF
D gene: TRBD1
clone size: many
J gene: TRBJ1-5
V gene: TRBV20-1

CDR3 DNA: TGTGCCAGCAGCACTCAGGGTGGCACCGGGGAGCTGTTTTTT
CDR3 protein: CASSTQGGTGELFF
D gene: .
clone size: many
J gene: TRBJ2-2
V gene: TRBV7-7

CDR3 DNA: TGCGCCAGCAGCTTGGTGGGTAGCGGGGGGCCTTCTAGCTCCTACAATGAGCAGTTCTTC
CDR3 protein: CASSLVGSGGPSSSYNEQFF
D gene: TRBD2
clone size: many
J gene: TRBJ2-1
V gene: TRBV5-1

CDR3 DNA: TGTGCCAGCAGTTTCTCCAGCTCCTACGAGCAGTACTTC
CDR3 protein: CASSFSSSYEQYF
D gene: .
clone size: many
J gene: TRBJ2-7
V gene: TRBV12-3/TRBV12-4

CDR3 DNA: TGCGCCAGCAGCTCGGCAAGGGGGAGCTCCTACAATGAGCAGTTCTTC
CDR3 protein: CASSSARGSSYNEQFF
D gene: .
clone size: few
J gene: TRBJ2-1
V gene: TRBV5-1

CDR3 DNA: TGTGCCAGCAGCTTAGTGACTAGCGGGAGTCAGTACAATGAGCAGTTCTTC
CDR3 protein: CASSLVTSGSQYNEQFF
D gene: TRBD2
clone size: many
J gene: TRBJ2-1
V gene: TRBV11-2

CDR3 DNA: TGCAGTGCCGGACCTGGGGCCTGGGGGACTGAAGCTTTCTTT
CDR3 protein: CSAGPGAWGTEAFF
D gene: .
clone size: many
J gene: TRBJ1-1
V gene: TRBV20-1

CDR3 DNA: TGCGCCAGCAGCTCCCCCGGCTCTGGGGCTGAAGCTTTCTTT
CDR3 protein: CASSSPGSGAEAFF
D gene: .
clone size: many
J gene: TRBJ1-1
V gene: TRBV5-1

CDR3 DNA: TGCGCCAGCAGCCCTCAACAGGGAGAATACACTGAAGCTTTCTTT
CDR3 protein: CASSPQQGEYTEAFF
D gene: .
clone size: many
J gene: TRBJ1-1
V gene: TRBV5-1

CDR3 DNA: TGTGCCAGCCGTTCTGGACAAAACACCGGGGAGCTGTTTTTT
CDR3 protein: CASRSGQNTGELFF
D gene: .
clone size: many
J gene: TRBJ2-2
V gene: TRBV2

CDR3 DNA: TGCAGTTCCAGGCGGGACAGGGTGGTCAATGAGCAGTTCTTC
CDR3 protein: CSSRRDRVVNEQFF
D gene: TRBD1
clone size: many
J gene: TRBJ2-1
V gene: TRBV20-1

CDR3 DNA: TGTGCCAGCAGTGAAGACGGGACAGGGGGCCAGCCCCAGCATTTT
CDR3 protein: CASSEDGTGGQPQHF
D gene: TRBD1
clone size: many
J gene: TRBJ1-5
V gene: TRBV6-1

CDR3 DNA: TGCGCCAGCAAATTGGACCAGCACCTTCAAGAGACCCAGTACTTC
CDR3 protein: CASKLDQHLQETQYF
D gene: .
clone size: many
J gene: TRBJ2-5
V gene: TRBV5-1

CDR3 DNA: TGCAGTCCGGGGGGCGAAGAAGCTTTCTTT
CDR3 protein: CSPGGEEAFF
D gene: .
clone size: few
J gene: TRBJ1-1
V gene: TRBV20-1

CDR3 DNA: TGTGCCAGCAGCCCTATGGGGGAAAGGCAGTTCTTC
CDR3 protein: CASSPMGERQFF
D gene: .
clone size: many
J gene: TRBJ2-1
V gene: TRBV6-5

CDR3 DNA: TGTGCCAGCAGTCCAGGGCAAAACACCGGGGAGCTGTTTTTT
CDR3 protein: CASSPGQNTGELFF
D gene: .
clone size: many
J gene: TRBJ2-2
V gene: TRBV12-3/TRBV12-4

CDR3 DNA: TGCGCCAGCAGTGTGATGGTAGCGGGAGATTTGAATGAGCAGTTCTTC
CDR3 protein: CASSVMVAGDLNEQFF
D gene: TRBD2
clone size: .
J gene: TRBJ2-1
V gene: TRBV10-2

CDR3 DNA: TGTGCCAGCAGCCGCGCTGAGGACGAGCAGTACTTC
CDR3 protein: CASSRAEDEQYF
D gene: .
clone size: many
J gene: TRBJ2-7
V gene: TRBV11-2

CDR3 DNA: TGTGCCAGCAGTGAAGACGCCGGCTCTGGAAACACCATATATTTT
CDR3 protein: CASSEDAGSGNTIYF
D gene: .
clone size: many
J gene: TRBJ1-3
V gene: TRBV25-1

CDR3 DNA: TGCAGCGTTGAGAGGGCATCTGGAAACACCATATATTTT
CDR3 protein: CSVERASGNTIYF
D gene: .
clone size: many
J gene: TRBJ1-3
V gene: TRBV29-1

CDR3 DNA: TGTGCCAGCAGCCGGACTAGCGGGGGGTACCAAGAGACCCAGTACTTC
CDR3 protein: CASSRTSGGYQETQYF
D gene: TRBD2
clone size: few
J gene: TRBJ2-5
V gene: TRBV5-5

CDR3 DNA: TGTGCCAGCAGCCCCGGGGACTTTGGGGCCAACGTCCTGACTTTC
CDR3 protein: CASSPGDFGANVLTF
D gene: .
clone size: many
J gene: TRBJ2-6
V gene: TRBV12-3/TRBV12-4

CDR3 DNA: TGTGCCACCAGTGATCCCGGGAGCGGGAGTAGAAATGAGCAGTTCTTC
CDR3 protein: CATSDPGSGSRNEQFF
D gene: TRBD2
clone size: many
J gene: TRBJ2-1
V gene: TRBV24-1

CDR3 DNA: TGTGCCAGCAGCGCTAGCATTGGGATGGCTGAAGCTTTCTTT
CDR3 protein: CASSASIGMAEAFF
D gene: .
clone size: .
J gene: TRBJ1-1
V gene: TRBV7-2

CDR3 DNA: TGTGCCAGCAGCGACAGGGATGGCCCCTACAATGAGCAGTTCTTC
CDR3 protein: CASSDRDGPYNEQFF
D gene: TRBD1
clone size: many
J gene: TRBJ2-1
V gene: TRBV6-1

CDR3 DNA: TGTGCCAGCAGCTTTAAGGACACTGAAGCTTTCTTT
CDR3 protein: CASSFKDTEAFF
D gene: .
clone size: many
J gene: TRBJ1-1
V gene: TRBV11-2

CDR3 DNA: TGTGCCATCAGTGAGTTTGTGACTAGCAATCAGCCCCAGCATTTT
CDR3 protein: CAISEFVTSNQPQHF
D gene: .
clone size: .
J gene: TRBJ1-5
V gene: TRBV10-3

CDR3 DNA: TGTGCCAGCAGACAGAGCGGGAGGGAGCAGTTCTTC
CDR3 protein: CASRQSGREQFF
D gene: TRBD2
clone size: many
J gene: TRBJ2-1
V gene: TRBV7-2

CDR3 DNA: TGCGCCAGCAGCTTGCCCGGGGTCAGCACTGAAGCTTTCTTT
CDR3 protein: CASSLPGVSTEAFF
D gene: .
clone size: many
J gene: TRBJ1-1
V gene: TRBV5-1

CDR3 DNA: TGTGCCAGCAGCGTAGGCATCGGGCCCTACACAGATACGCAGTATTTT
CDR3 protein: CASSVGIGPYTDTQYF
D gene: .
clone size: many
J gene: TRBJ2-3
V gene: TRBV9

CDR3 DNA: TGTGCCAGCAGTTTCGGCCATAGCTCTGGAAACACCATATATTTT
CDR3 protein: CASSFGHSSGNTIYF
D gene: .
clone size: many
J gene: TRBJ1-3
V gene: TRBV12-3/TRBV12-4

CDR3 DNA: TGTGCCAGCAGCCCGGTGCAAGACGTCACTGAAGCTTTCTTT
CDR3 protein: CASSPVQDVTEAFF
D gene: .
clone size: few
J gene: TRBJ1-1
V gene: TRBV4-2

CDR3 DNA: TGTGCCAGCAAAGTAGCGGGAGGGCCAGGTAATGAGCAGTTCTTC
CDR3 protein: CASKVAGGPGNEQFF
D gene: TRBD2
clone size: many
J gene: TRBJ2-1
V gene: TRBV6-2/TRBV6-3

CDR3 DNA: TGTGCCATCAGGCCCCTCCGCGGAAACACCATATATTTT
CDR3 protein: CAIRPLRGNTIYF
D gene: .
clone size: many
J gene: TRBJ1-3
V gene: TRBV10-3

CDR3 DNA: TGCGCCAGCAGCTTGACCTACAGGGCCGAGCAGTACTTC
CDR3 protein: CASSLTYRAEQYF
D gene: .
clone size: many
J gene: TRBJ2-7
V gene: TRBV5-1

CDR3 DNA: TGTGCCAGCAGTTACTCGTTCTACAATGAGCAGTTCTTC
CDR3 protein: CASSYSFYNEQFF
D gene: .
clone size: many
J gene: TRBJ2-1
V gene: TRBV6-5

CDR3 DNA: TGCGCCAGCAGCCAGCTAGCGGTTGGCACAGATACGCAGTATTTT
CDR3 protein: CASSQLAVGTDTQYF
D gene: TRBD2
clone size: many
J gene: TRBJ2-3
V gene: TRBV4-1

CDR3 DNA: TGTGCCACCAGCAGACATACCGGGATCCCCGTCGACTATGGGCCGTCACCCCTCCACTTT
CDR3 protein: CATSRHTGIPVDYGPSPLHF
D gene: .
clone size: many
J gene: TRBJ1-6
V gene: TRBV15

CDR3 DNA: TGTGCCAGCAAAACGGACAACACCGGGGAGCTGTTTTTT
CDR3 protein: CASKTDNTGELFF
D gene: .
clone size: many
J gene: TRBJ2-2
V gene: TRBV12-3/TRBV12-4

CDR3 DNA: TGCGCCAGCAGCTTGGGTGGGACCACTGAAGCTTTCTTT
CDR3 protein: CASSLGGTTEAFF
D gene: .
clone size: many
J gene: TRBJ1-1
V gene: TRBV5-1

CDR3 DNA: TGTGCCAGCAGCTCCGAGGGGAGGGGACCTGGGCCGGGCACTGAAGCTTTCTTT
CDR3 protein: CASSSEGRGPGPGTEAFF
D gene: .
clone size: many
J gene: TRBJ1-1
V gene: TRBV9

CDR3 DNA: TGCAGTGCCAAGAAACCGGGACTAGCGGGACAAAACAGTCAGTACTTC
CDR3 protein: CSAKKPGLAGQNSQYF
D gene: TRBD2
clone size: few
J gene: TRBJ2-4
V gene: TRBV20-1

CDR3 DNA: TGCGCCAGCAGCTCTTCCTCAGGGGGGGCTAACGGAGTAATTGGAGCTTTCTTT
CDR3 protein: CASSSSSGGANGVIGAFF
D gene: TRBD1
clone size: many
J gene: TRBJ1-1
V gene: TRBV5-1

CDR3 DNA: TGCAGTGCTAGAGCCCTCTCTAGCGGGGGGGGACTCTACAATGAGCAGTTCTTC
CDR3 protein: CSARALSSGGGLYNEQFF
D gene: TRBD2
clone size: many
J gene: TRBJ2-1
V gene: TRBV20-1

CDR3 DNA: TGCGCCAGCAGCTTGACGAGGGCTTCCTTTGAAAAACTGTTTTTT
CDR3 protein: CASSLTRASFEKLFF
D gene: .
clone size: many
J gene: TRBJ1-4
V gene: TRBV5-1

CDR3 DNA: TGTGCCAGCAGTCCTCAACTGGACACAGCATGGAACGAGCAGTACTTC
CDR3 protein: CASSPQLDTAWNEQYF
D gene: .
clone size: many
J gene: TRBJ2-7
V gene: TRBV11-1

CDR3 DNA: TGTGCCAGCAGTTACACGCCCCCCACGGAAACTTGGGACACTGAAGCTTTCTTT
CDR3 protein: CASSYTPPTETWDTEAFF
D gene: .
clone size: many
J gene: TRBJ1-1
V gene: TRBV6-5

CDR3 DNA: TGTGCCAGCAGCTCAACCGGGACAGAGGGCGCTGGGGCTTTCTTT
CDR3 protein: CASSSTGTEGAGAFF
D gene: TRBD1
clone size: .
J gene: TRBJ1-1
V gene: TRBV7-3

CDR3 DNA: TGCAGTGCTAGAGATTGGGGAGGCAATGGGGACTATGGCTACACCTTC
CDR3 protein: CSARDWGGNGDYGYTF
D gene: .
clone size: many
J gene: TRBJ1-2
V gene: TRBV20-1

CDR3 DNA: TGCTCACTTGACCCGGGACAGCAGCCCGTATTAGCCAAAAACATTCAGTACTTC
CDR3 protein: CSLDPGQQPVLAKNIQYF
D gene: TRBD1
clone size: many
J gene: TRBJ2-4
V gene: TRBV19

CDR3 DNA: TGTGCCACCAGTGATTCCACAGGGGTCTGGAATGAGCAGTTCTTC
CDR3 protein: CATSDSTGVWNEQFF
D gene: TRBD1
clone size: many
J gene: TRBJ2-1
V gene: TRBV24-1

CDR3 DNA: TGTGCCAGTAGTCGCGGGACAGGCCGAGAGACCCAGTACTTC
CDR3 protein: CASSRGTGRETQYF
D gene: TRBD1
clone size: few
J gene: TRBJ2-5
V gene: TRBV19